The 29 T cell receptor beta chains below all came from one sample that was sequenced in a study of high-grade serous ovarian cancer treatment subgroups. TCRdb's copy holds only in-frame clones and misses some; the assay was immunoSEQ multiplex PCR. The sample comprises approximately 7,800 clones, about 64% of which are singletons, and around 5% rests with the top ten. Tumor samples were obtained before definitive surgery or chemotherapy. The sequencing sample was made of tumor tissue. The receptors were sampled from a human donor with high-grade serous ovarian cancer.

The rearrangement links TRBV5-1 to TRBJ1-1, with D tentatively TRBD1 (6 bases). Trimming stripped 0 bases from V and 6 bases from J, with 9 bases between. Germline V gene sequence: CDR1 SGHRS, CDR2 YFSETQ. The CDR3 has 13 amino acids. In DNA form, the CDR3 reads TGCGCCAGCAGCTTGGCCCAGGGGCCTGAAGCTTTCTTT. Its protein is CASSLAQGPEAFF.

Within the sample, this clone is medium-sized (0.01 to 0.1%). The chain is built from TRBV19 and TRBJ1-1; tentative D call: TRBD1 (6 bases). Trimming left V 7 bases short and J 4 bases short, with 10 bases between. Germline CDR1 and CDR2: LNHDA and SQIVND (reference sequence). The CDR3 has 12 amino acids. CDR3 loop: CASKQGVTEAFF. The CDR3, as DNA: TGTGCCAGTAAACAGGGAGTCACTGAAGCTTTCTTT.

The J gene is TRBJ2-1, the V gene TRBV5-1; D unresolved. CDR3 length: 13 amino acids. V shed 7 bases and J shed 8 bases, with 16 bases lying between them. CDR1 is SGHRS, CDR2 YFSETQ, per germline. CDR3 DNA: TGCGCCAGCTCCCGACTCGCCGGTGATGAGCAGTTCTTC. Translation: CASSRLAGDEQFF.

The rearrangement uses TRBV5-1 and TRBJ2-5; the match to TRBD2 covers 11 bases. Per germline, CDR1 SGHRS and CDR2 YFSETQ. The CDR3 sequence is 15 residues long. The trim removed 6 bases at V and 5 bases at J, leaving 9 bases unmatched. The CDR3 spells CASKSATSGIETQYF. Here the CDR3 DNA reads TGCGCCAGCAAGTCCGCGACTAGCGGGATTGAGACCCAGTACTTC.

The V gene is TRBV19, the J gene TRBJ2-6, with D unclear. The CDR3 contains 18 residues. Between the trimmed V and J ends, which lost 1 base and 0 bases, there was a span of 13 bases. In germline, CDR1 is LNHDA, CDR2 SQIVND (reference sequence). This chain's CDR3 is CASSIGLGYGSGANVLTF. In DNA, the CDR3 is TGTGCCAGTAGTATAGGCCTGGGGTATGGCTCTGGGGCCAACGTCCTGACTTTC.

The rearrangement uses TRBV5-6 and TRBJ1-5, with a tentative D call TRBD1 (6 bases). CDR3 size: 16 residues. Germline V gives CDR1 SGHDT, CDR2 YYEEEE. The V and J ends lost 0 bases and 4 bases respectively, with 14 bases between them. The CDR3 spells CASSLAAGRGNQPQHF. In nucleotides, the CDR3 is TGTGCCAGCAGCTTGGCGGCAGGGAGGGGGAATCAGCCCCAGCATTTT.

The CDR3 reads CASSPRQLAEYQFF. The DNA of the CDR3 is TGTGCCAGCAGCCCACGACAACTAGCGGAGTATCAGTTCTTC. This chain links TRBV7-2 with TRBJ2-1; 8 bases fit TRBD2. J gave up 13 bases and V 5 bases, and 13 bases lay outside the gene matches. CDR1 and CDR2 from the germline V gene are SGHTA and FQGNSA. The CDR3 length is 14 residues.

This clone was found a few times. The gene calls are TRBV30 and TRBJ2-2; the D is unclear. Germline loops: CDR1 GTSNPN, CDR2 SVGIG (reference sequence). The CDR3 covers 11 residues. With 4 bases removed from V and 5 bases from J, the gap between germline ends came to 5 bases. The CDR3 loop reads CAWKATGELFF. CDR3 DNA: TGTGCCTGGAAGGCGACCGGGGAGCTGTTTTTT.

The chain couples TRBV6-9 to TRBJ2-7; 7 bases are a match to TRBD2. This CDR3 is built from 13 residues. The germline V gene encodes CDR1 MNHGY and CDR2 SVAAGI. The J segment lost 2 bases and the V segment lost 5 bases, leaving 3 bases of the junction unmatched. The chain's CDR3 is CASSLAEAYEQYF. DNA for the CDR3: TGTGCCAGCAGTCTAGCGGAGGCCTACGAGCAGTACTTC.

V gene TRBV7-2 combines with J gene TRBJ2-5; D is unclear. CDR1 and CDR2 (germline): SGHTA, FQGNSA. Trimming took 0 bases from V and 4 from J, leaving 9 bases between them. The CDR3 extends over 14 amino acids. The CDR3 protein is CASSLAGVGETQYF. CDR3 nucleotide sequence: TGTGCCAGCAGCTTAGCTGGGGTGGGAGAGACCCAGTACTTC.

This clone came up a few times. The DNA of the CDR3 is TGTGCCAGCAGCTTACGCCTTACAGATACGCAGTATTTT. Its translation is CASSLRLTDTQYF. The rearrangement links TRBV9 to TRBJ2-3; D unclear. The CDR3 is 13 residues long. V was clipped by 4 bases and J by 3 bases, with 9 bases between them. CDR1 is SGDLS and CDR2 is YYNGEE in the germline V gene.

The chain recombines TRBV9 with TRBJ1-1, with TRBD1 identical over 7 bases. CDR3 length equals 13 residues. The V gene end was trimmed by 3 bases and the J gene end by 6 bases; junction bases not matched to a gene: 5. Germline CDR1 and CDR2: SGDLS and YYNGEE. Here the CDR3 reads CASSATGVSEAFF. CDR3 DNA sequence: TGTGCCAGCAGCGCTACAGGGGTTTCTGAAGCTTTCTTT.

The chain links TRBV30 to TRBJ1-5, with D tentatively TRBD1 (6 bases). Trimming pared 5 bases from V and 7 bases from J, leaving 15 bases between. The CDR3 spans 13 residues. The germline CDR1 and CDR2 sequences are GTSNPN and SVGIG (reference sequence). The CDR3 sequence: CAWSQGGDQPQHF. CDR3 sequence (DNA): TGTGCCTGGTCACAGGGAGGCGACCAGCCCCAGCATTTT.

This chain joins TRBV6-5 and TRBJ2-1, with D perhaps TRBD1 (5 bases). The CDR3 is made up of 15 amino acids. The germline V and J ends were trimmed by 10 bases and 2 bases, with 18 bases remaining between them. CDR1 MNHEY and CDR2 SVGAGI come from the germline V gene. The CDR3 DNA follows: TGTGCCAACCCTACCCTGGGGCTGACCTACAATGAGCAGTTCTTC. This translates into CANPTLGLTYNEQFF.

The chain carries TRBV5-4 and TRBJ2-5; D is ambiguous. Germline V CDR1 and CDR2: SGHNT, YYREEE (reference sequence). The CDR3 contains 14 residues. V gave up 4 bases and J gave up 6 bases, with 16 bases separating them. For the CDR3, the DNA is TGTGCCAGCAGCCAATGGGTCCGGCCGAAGACCCAGTACTTC. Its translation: CASSQWVRPKTQYF.

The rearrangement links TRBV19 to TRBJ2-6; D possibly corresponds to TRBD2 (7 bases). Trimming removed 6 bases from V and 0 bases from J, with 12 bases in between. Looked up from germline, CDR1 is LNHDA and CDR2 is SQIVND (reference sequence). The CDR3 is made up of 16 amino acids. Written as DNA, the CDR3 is TGTGCCAGTAGAGGGAGGGGGAGCTCTGGGGCCAACGTCCTGACTTTC. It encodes CASRGRGSSGANVLTF.

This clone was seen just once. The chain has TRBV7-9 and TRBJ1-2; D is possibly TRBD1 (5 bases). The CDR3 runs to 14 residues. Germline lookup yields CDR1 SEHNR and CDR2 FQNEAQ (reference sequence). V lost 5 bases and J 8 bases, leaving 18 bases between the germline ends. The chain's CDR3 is CASSIRQPPFGYTF. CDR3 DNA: TGTGCCAGCAGCATAAGACAGCCACCCTTCGGCTACACCTTC.

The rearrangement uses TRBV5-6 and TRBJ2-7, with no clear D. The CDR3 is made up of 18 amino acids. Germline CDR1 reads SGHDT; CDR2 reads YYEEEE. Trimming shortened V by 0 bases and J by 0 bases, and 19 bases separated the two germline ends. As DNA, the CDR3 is TGTGCCAGCAGCTTGGACCCCGGCCCCGCTTGGAGCTCCTACGAGCAGTACTTC. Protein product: CASSLDPGPAWSSYEQYF.

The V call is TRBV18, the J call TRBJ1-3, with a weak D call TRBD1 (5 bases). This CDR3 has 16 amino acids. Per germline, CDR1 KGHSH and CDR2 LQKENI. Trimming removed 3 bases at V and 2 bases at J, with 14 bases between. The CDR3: CASSPVRDGAGNTIYF. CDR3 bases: TGTGCCAGCTCACCCGTCCGGGACGGTGCTGGAAACACCATATATTTT.

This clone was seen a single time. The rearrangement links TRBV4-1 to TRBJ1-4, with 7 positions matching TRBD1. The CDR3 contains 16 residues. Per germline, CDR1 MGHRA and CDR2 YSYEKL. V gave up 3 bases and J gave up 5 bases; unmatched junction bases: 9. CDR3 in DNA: TGCGCCAGCAGCCACAGGCGGACAGGCGAGAATGAAAAACTGTTTTTT. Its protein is CASSHRRTGENEKLFF.

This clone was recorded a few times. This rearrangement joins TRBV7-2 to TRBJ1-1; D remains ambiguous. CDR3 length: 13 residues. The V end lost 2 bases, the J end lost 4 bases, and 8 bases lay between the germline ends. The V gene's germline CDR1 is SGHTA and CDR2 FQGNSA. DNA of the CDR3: TGTGCCAGCAGCTTACCCCGGGTCACTGAAGCTTTCTTT. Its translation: CASSLPRVTEAFF.

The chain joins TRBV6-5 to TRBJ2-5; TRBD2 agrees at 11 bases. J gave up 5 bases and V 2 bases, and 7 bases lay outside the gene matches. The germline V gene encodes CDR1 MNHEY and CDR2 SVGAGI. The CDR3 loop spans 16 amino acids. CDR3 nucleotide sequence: TGTGCCAGCAGTTACATGGGGACTAGCGGTCCCGAGACCCAGTACTTC. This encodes CASSYMGTSGPETQYF.

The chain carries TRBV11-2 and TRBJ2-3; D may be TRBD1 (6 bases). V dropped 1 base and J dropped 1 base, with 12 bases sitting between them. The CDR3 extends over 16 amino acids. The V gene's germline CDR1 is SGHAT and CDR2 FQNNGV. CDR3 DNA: TGTGCCAGCAGCTTAGTCCAGTGGACAGGCACAGATACGCAGTATTTT. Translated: CASSLVQWTGTDTQYF.

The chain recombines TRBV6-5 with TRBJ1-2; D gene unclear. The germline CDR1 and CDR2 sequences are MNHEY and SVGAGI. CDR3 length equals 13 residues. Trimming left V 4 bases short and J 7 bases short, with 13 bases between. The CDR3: CASSSLRSAGYTF. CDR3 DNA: TGTGCCAGCAGTTCTCTGCGGAGCGCTGGCTACACCTTC.

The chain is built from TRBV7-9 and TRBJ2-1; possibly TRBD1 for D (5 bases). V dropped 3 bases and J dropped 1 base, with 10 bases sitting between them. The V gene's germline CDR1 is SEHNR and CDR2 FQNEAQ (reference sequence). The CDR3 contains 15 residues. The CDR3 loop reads CASSLTDGSYNEQFF. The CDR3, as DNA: TGTGCCAGCAGCTTGACAGACGGGTCCTACAATGAGCAGTTCTTC.

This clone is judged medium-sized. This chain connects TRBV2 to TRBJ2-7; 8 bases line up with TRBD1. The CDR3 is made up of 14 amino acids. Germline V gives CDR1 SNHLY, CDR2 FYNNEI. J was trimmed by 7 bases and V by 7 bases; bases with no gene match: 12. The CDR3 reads CASTRGQERNEQYF. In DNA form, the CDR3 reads TGTGCCAGCACCCGGGGACAGGAAAGAAATGAGCAGTACTTC.

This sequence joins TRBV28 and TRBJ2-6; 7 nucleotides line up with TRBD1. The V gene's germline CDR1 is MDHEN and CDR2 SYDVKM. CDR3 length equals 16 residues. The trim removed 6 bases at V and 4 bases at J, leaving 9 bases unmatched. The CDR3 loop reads CASREGDRAGANVLTF. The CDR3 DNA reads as TGTGCCAGCAGAGAGGGTGACAGGGCCGGGGCCAACGTCCTGACTTTC.

The CDR3, as DNA: TGTGCCAGCAGCAGAGCGACAGGTAACGAGCAGTACTTC. Encoded protein: CASSRATGNEQYF. The V call is TRBV7-2, the J call TRBJ2-7, with D tentatively TRBD1 (6 bases). The CDR3 is 13 residues long. The V and J ends lost 5 bases and 5 bases respectively, with 13 bases between them. Germline-derived CDR1 and CDR2 are SGHTA and FQGNSA.

The CDR3 DNA is TGTGCCTGGAGTCCCCCCCTGTCGGGGGCGCGTGACAACTATGGCTACACCTTC. Amino acids: CAWSPPLSGARDNYGYTF. The chain combines TRBV30 with TRBJ1-2, with TRBD1 as a possible D gene (6 bases). There are 18 residues in the CDR3. Germline V gene data show CDR1 as GTSNPN and CDR2 as SVGIG (reference sequence). The germline V and J ends were trimmed by 2 bases and 2 bases, with 24 bases remaining between them.